Listed here are 15 T cell receptor beta chains from one sample, sequenced in a study of tumor and adjacent non-tumor tissue in lung cancer. TCRbeta libraries were built with three rounds of nested PCR, modified from ARM-PCR. In TCRdb, the multiplex PCR reads were re-called with MiXCR into one record per CDR3 protein. The sample consists of around 71,000 distinct CDR3 sequences, just under 75% of them appearing once. This sample's RNA came from whole unsorted tissue. Sequenced sample: lung tumor tissue. The source of these receptors is a woman in her thirties or forties with non-small cell lung cancer.

The V and J genes are TRBV11-3 and TRBJ2-3; possible D gene TRBD1, 6 bases. The J call may be incorrect, as the DNA end agrees better with TRBJ1-5. The CDR3 sequence is 16 residues long. The germline gives CDR1 SGHNT, CDR2 YENEEA. DNA for the CDR3: TGTGCCAGCAAACTAAGGACCGGGGGCGCGACAGATACGCAGCATTTT. It specifies CASKLRTGGATDTQHF.

Notes on this clonotype: A much larger clone sits a single nucleotide away, making a read error possible. CDR3 sequence (DNA): TGCGCCAGCAGCCAGTTCTGTCCGGGACAGGGCTGGATCTTC. It specifies CASSQFCPGQGWIF. This chain joins TRBV5-1 and TRBJ2-1; 9 nucleotides match TRBD1. Germline loops: CDR1 SGHRS, CDR2 YFSETQ. This CDR3 has 14 residues.

Turning to this clonotype: Because the CDR3 is missing its conserved closing phenylalanine or tryptophan, this is likely a read error. No DNA is shown, since the ends of the CDR3 on it are uncertain; the CDR3 is the one TCRdb lists. The chain couples TRBV5-6 to TRBJ2-5. Germline V gives CDR1 SGHDT, CDR2 YYEEEE. The CDR3 sequence runs 13 residues, both termini included. CDR3 loop: CASSLADRETRYL.

About this clonotype itself: Compared with germline, one end of the junction differs, possibly owing to a read error. The V gene is TRBV10-3, the J gene TRBJ1-1; no clear D. The CDR3 sequence is 13 residues long. CDR1 is ENHRY and CDR2 is SYGVKD in the germline V gene. CDR3 DNA: TGTGCCATCAGTGAGTCCGCGTTATCTGAAACTTTCTTT. Translated, it gives CAISESALSETFF.

This clonotype was counted only a few times. Because the CDR3 is missing its conserved closing phenylalanine or tryptophan, this is likely a read error. The chain combines TRBV29-1 with TRBJ2-7; possible D gene TRBD2, 5 bases. The length of the CDR3 is 11 residues. CDR1 is SQVTM and CDR2 is ANQGSEA in the germline V gene. The CDR3 here is CSVSEGSEQYS. Here the CDR3 DNA reads TGCAGTGTTTCCGAGGGTTCCGAGCAGTACTCC.

On this clonotype itself: The junction departs from the called germline gene at one end, perhaps through a read error. The V gene is TRBV28, the J gene TRBJ2-7, with a weak D call TRBD1 (6 bases). Germline assignment: CDR1 MDHEN and CDR2 SYDVKM. This CDR3 spans 17 amino acids. The CDR3 protein is CVRRGLRYSLSTYEQNF. In DNA, the CDR3 is TGTGTCCGCAGGGGCCTTCGATACTCCCTATCTACCTACGAGCAGAACTTC. The variable domain in full, with the rest retrieved from reference TRBV28 and TRBJ2-7, is DVKVTQSSRYLVKRTGEKVFLECVQDMDHENMFWYRQDPGLGLRLIYFSYDVKMKEKGDIPEGYSVSREKKERFSLILESASTNQTSMYLCVRRGLRYSLSTYEQNFGPGTRLTVT.

Turning to this clonotype: Its ends do not fully match the called genes, so a read error is possible. The V and J genes are TRBV12-3 or TRBV12-4 and TRBJ1-1, with D unresolved. This CDR3 is built from 13 residues. For the CDR3, the DNA is TGTGCCTGCAGTAAGAGATGTAACACTGAAGCTTTCTTT. Protein product: CACSKRCNTEAFF.

The chain is built from TRBV6-1 and TRBJ1-6; the match to TRBD1 covers 9 bases. CDR3 length: 14 amino acids. J was trimmed by 10 bases and V by 6 bases; bases with no gene match: 7. In germline, CDR1 is MNHNS, CDR2 SASEGT. CDR3 in amino acids: CASRWDRAQSPLHF. The CDR3 nucleotides are TGTGCCAGCAGATGGGACAGGGCCCAATCACCCCTCCACTTT.

Remarks on this clonotype: The junction shows a germline mismatch at one end, possibly a read error. J is TRBJ1-5 and V is TRBV6-6; TRBD1 agrees at 9 bases. Germline V lookup: CDR1 MNHNY, CDR2 SVGAGI (reference sequence). The CDR3 has 14 residues. This chain's CDR3 is CTRSTQGAGQPQHF. As DNA, the CDR3 is TGTACCAGAAGCACACAGGGGGCAGGCCAGCCCCAGCATTTT.

The rearrangement links TRBV19 to TRBJ2-7; 8 nucleotides align to TRBD1. The CDR3 contains 15 residues. The V gene end was trimmed by 3 bases and the J gene end by 5 bases; junction bases not matched to a gene: 9. Germline V gene sequence: CDR1 LNHDA, CDR2 SQIVND (reference sequence). CDR3 DNA sequence: TGTGCCAGTAGTATCGGAGTCAGGGGGCGCGACGAGCAGTACTTC. This encodes CASSIGVRGRDEQYF.

A remark on this clonotype: Given the absence of the conserved phenylalanine or tryptophan at the CDR3 end, a read error is likely. The chain carries TRBV14 and TRBJ1-1, with TRBD1 as a possible D gene (6 bases). This CDR3 is built from 14 residues. Trimming left V 2 bases short and J 5 bases short, with 12 bases between. Germline assignment: CDR1 SGHDN and CDR2 FVKESK. CDR3 sequence: CASSQRVGGTEAFL. CDR3 nucleotide sequence: TGTGCCAGCAGCCAAAGAGTAGGGGGGACTGAAGCTTTCCTT.

In the case of this clonotype: This is likely a read error, given that the CDR3 carries no conserved phenylalanine or tryptophan at its end. The DNA is left out, because the CDR3 cannot be placed on it with certainty; the CDR3 is given as TCRdb lists it. The V and J genes are TRBV4-1 and TRBJ2-1; the table's TRBD1 call for D was not verified on the DNA. Germline values: CDR1 MGHRA, CDR2 YSYEKL. The CDR3 length is 15 residues, termini included. CDR3 region: CASRMGRGTYNEQSS.

This clonotype was seen a handful of times. The V call is TRBV5-1, the J call TRBJ2-1; 14 nucleotides align to TRBD2. CDR1 and CDR2 (germline): SGHRS, YFSETQ. The CDR3 runs to 17 residues. The ends lost 0 bases at V and 6 bases at J; junction bases unmatched: 5. In DNA form, the CDR3 reads TGCGCCAGCAGCTTGGCGCCTGGGACTAGCGGGAGCAATGAGCAGTTCTTC. Its protein is CASSLAPGTSGSNEQFF.

As to this clonotype: A read error may be the cause here, since a much bigger clone is one base away. This chain joins TRBV5-1 and TRBJ2-2; D perhaps matches TRBD1 (5 bases). CDR3 length equals 14 residues. Germline-derived CDR1 and CDR2 are SGHRS and YFSETQ. CDR3 DNA sequence: TGCGCCAGCAACTTGACAGCGAACACCGGGGAGCTGTTTTTT. Amino acid sequence: CASNLTANTGELFF.

In the case of this clonotype: The junction differs from germline at one of its ends, possibly a read error. This sequence joins TRBV6-1 and TRBJ2-3, with D perhaps matching TRBD1 or TRBD2 (6 bases each). CDR3 length equals 16 residues. Germline CDR1 MNHNS, CDR2 SASEGT. CDR3 loop: CASILVGGAGTGTQYF. The CDR3 DNA follows: TGTGCCAGCATTCTGGTGGGGGGCGCAGGTACAGGTACGCAGTATTTT.